Listed below are T cell receptor beta chains from one sample, sequenced in a study of CD8 T cells in ankylosing spondylitis. Using its own MiXCR run on the 5' RACE reads, TCRdb lists one record per CDR3 protein. Of under 950,000 distinct CDR3 sequences in the sample, roughly 19% were seen once. The sequencing sample was made of blood, either unsorted or a sorted T cell fraction (not recorded which). These receptors all come from a male donor with ankylosing spondylitis. CDR3s include the opening cysteine and the closing phenylalanine or tryptophan. A D gene is named only where the DNA matches it firmly. Only some rows state a clone size, as once, few, many or a class for expanded clones.

D gene	J gene	V gene	clone size	CDR3 protein	CDR3 DNA
NA	TRBJ2-2	TRBV27	NA	CASSFRAVSGELFF	TGTGCCAGCAGTTTCAGGGCCGTATCCGGGGAGCTGTTTTTT
TRBD1	TRBJ1-1	TRBV2	many	CASSGTQGAGTEAFF	TGTGCCAGCAGCGGGACCCAGGGGGCGGGCACTGAAGCTTTCTTT
NA	TRBJ2-2	TRBV12-3/TRBV12-4	few	CASTPRAEGRAGELFF	TGTGCCAGCACCCCAAGGGCAGAGGGGCGAGCCGGGGAGCTGTTTTTT
TRBD2	TRBJ2-2	TRBV6-2/TRBV6-3	few	CAILGLATNTGELFF	TGTGCCATCCTGGGACTAGCGACGAACACCGGGGAGCTGTTTTTT
TRBD1	TRBJ2-7	TRBV11-3	many	CASSLGQGSTYEQYF	TGTGCCAGCAGCTTGGGACAGGGGTCTACTTACGAGCAGTACTTC
TRBD2	TRBJ2-7	TRBV7-6	NA	CASSSWTSGSAHEQYF	TGTGCCAGCAGCTCCTGGACTAGCGGGAGTGCCCACGAGCAGTACTTC
NA	TRBJ2-2	TRBV18	NA	CASSPSQQANTGELFF	TGTGCCAGCTCACCATCCCAACAAGCGAACACCGGGGAGCTGTTTTTT
NA	TRBJ2-1	TRBV12-5	NA	CASGLANEQFF	TGTGCTAGTGGCCTAGCCAATGAGCAGTTCTTC
NA	TRBJ1-4	TRBV29-1	few	CSVRDTLFTEKLFF	TGCAGCGTCCGGGACACCCTCTTCACTGAAAAACTGTTTTTT
TRBD2	TRBJ2-1	TRBV20-1	few	CSARDIGGTSGRKHNEQFF	TGCAGTGCTAGAGATATAGGGGGGACTAGCGGGAGGAAACACAATGAGCAGTTCTTC
TRBD2	TRBJ2-1	TRBV7-6	once	CASSLLGSTSAYNEQFF	TGTGCCAGCAGCTTATTGGGGTCTACTAGCGCGTACAATGAGCAGTTCTTC
TRBD1	TRBJ1-1	TRBV20-1	few	CSAGIPDRLNTEAFF	TGCAGTGCTGGGATCCCGGACAGGTTGAACACTGAAGCTTTCTTT
NA	TRBJ2-2	TRBV5-6	NA	CASSLLIRQENTGELFF	TGTGCCAGCAGCCTCCTCATCAGGCAGGAGAACACCGGGGAGCTGTTTTTT
NA	TRBJ1-1	TRBV27	NA	CASSWKGEGSEAFF	TGTGCCAGCAGTTGGAAAGGGGAAGGGAGTGAAGCTTTCTTT
TRBD1	TRBJ1-2	TRBV4-3	NA	CASSQAQDRVDGYTF	TGCGCCAGCAGCCAAGCCCAGGACAGGGTTGATGGCTACACCTTC
NA	TRBJ2-7	TRBV12-3/TRBV12-4	many	CASSHYQGKGFYEQYF	TGTGCCAGCAGCCACTACCAAGGGAAAGGGTTCTACGAGCAGTACTTC
NA	TRBJ1-5	TRBV15	NA	CATSRGVIGNQPQHF	TGTGCCACCAGCCGAGGGGTGATCGGCAATCAGCCCCAGCATTTT
TRBD1	TRBJ1-5	TRBV12-3/TRBV12-4	NA	CASSSRDRGDWQPQHF	TGTGCCAGCAGTTCTAGGGACAGGGGAGATTGGCAGCCCCAGCATTTT
TRBD1	TRBJ2-1	TRBV25-1	NA	CASSVGTDYNEQFF	TGTGCCAGCAGTGTGGGGACAGACTACAATGAGCAGTTCTTC
NA	TRBJ2-1	TRBV12-3/TRBV12-4	few	CASSPVGAGHYNEQFF	TGTGCCAGCAGTCCCGTTGGGGCGGGCCATTACAATGAGCAGTTCTTC
NA	TRBJ2-3	TRBV11-2	few	CASSLGGVADTQYF	TGTGCCAGCAGCTTAGGCGGGGTTGCAGATACGCAGTATTTT
TRBD2	TRBJ2-5	TRBV28	many	CASSLWASGAETQYF	TGTGCCAGCAGTTTGTGGGCTAGCGGTGCAGAGACCCAGTACTTC
TRBD2	TRBJ2-1	TRBV20-1	NA	CSAQSGTTYNEQFF	TGCAGTGCTCAAAGCGGGACCACCTACAATGAGCAGTTCTTC
TRBD1	TRBJ1-1	TRBV27	many	CASTGTGFLNTEAFF	TGTGCCAGCACCGGGACAGGGTTCCTGAACACTGAAGCTTTCTTT
NA	TRBJ2-1	TRBV5-1	NA	CASSHRASSYNEQFF	TGCGCCAGCAGCCACAGAGCTAGCTCCTACAATGAGCAGTTCTTC
TRBD2	TRBJ2-3	TRBV4-3	NA	CASSQDPSGASTDTQYF	TGCGCCAGCAGCCAAGATCCTAGCGGGGCTAGCACAGATACGCAGTATTTT
NA	TRBJ2-1	TRBV12-3/TRBV12-4	NA	CASRKGPLQFF	TGTGCCAGCAGAAAGGGACCGCTTCAGTTCTTC
TRBD1	TRBJ2-1	TRBV7-7	NA	CASSLQGAVEQFF	TGTGCTAGCAGCTTACAGGGGGCTGTTGAGCAGTTCTTC
TRBD2	TRBJ2-1	TRBV5-1	NA	CASQTSGTSYNEQFF	TGCGCCAGCCAGACGAGCGGGACCTCCTACAATGAGCAGTTCTTC
NA	TRBJ1-1	TRBV29-1	many	CSVVEGTNEAFF	TGCAGCGTTGTAGAGGGGACCAATGAAGCTTTCTTT
TRBD2	TRBJ2-3	TRBV7-2	NA	CASSLAPGGLTSTDTQYF	TGTGCCAGCAGCTTAGCGCCGGGAGGGTTGACTAGCACAGATACGCAGTATTTT
NA	TRBJ1-2	TRBV7-3	few	CASSPLGAGDDGYTF	TGTGCCAGCAGCCCCCTGGGGGCAGGGGATGATGGCTACACCTTC
TRBD2	TRBJ2-7	TRBV20-1	NA	CSARGRARNYEQYF	TGCAGTGCTAGGGGGAGGGCGCGGAATTACGAGCAGTACTTC
TRBD2	TRBJ2-3	TRBV11-2	NA	CASSLGTRNTDTQYF	TGTGCCAGCAGCCTCGGGACTAGGAACACAGATACGCAGTATTTT
NA	TRBJ2-5	TRBV20-1	many	CSAPLTTQETQYF	TGCAGTGCCCCGTTGACCACCCAAGAGACCCAGTACTTC